This T cell receptor beta chain was sequenced in a study of Ad26.COV2.S vaccination and SARS-CoV-2 variants. Study-level points and caveats: Individuals receiving vaccine had higher spike-specific TCR breadth than placebo recipients did. Following vaccination, spike-specific CD8+ and CD4+ T cell responses reportedly exhibited substantial breadth.

Indicated treatment: about 20 received Ad26.COV2.S at low or high dose, single or two shots; roughly five received placebo; per-sample allocation not given. Samples analyzed were those drawn on day 63 after the first vaccine or placebo injection. An 18-55-year-old adult in Boston served as donor. CDR1 is SGHDT and CDR2 is YYEEEE in the germline V gene. The CDR3 is 16 amino acids. V was pared by 0 bases and J by 0 bases, with 10 bases between. The assay was immunoSEQ multiplex PCR, and TCRdb's table has in-frame clones only and misses some. The data hold hundreds of thousands of clones, with roughly 90% observed a single time. Remarks on this clone: Its antigen is not known. Additional DNA sequences in this sample encode the identical CDR3.

The receptor comes from a person aged 18-60 years who received the Ad26.COV2.S COVID-19 vaccine or a placebo. J is TRBJ1-5 and V is TRBV5-6; no clear D gene. Sequencing was performed on peripheral blood, taken in a trial of Ad26.COV2.S vaccine versus placebo. The CDR3, as DNA: TGTGCCAGCAGCTTGGGGGGAGGAAATAGCAATCAGCCCCAGCATTTT. Its translation is CASSLGGGNSNQPQHF. The full variable domain, with the rest looked up from reference TRBV5-6 and TRBJ1-5, is DAGVTQSPTHLIKTRGQQVTLRCSPKSGHDTVSWYQQALGQGPQFIFQYYEEEERQRGNFPDRFSGHQFPNYSSELNVNALLLGDSALYLCASSLGGGNSNQPQHFGDGTRLSIL.